This TCR beta chain derives from a study of persistence of HIV-infected CD4 T cells. Study as a whole: Up to roughly 180 mL blood was drawn at multiple time points; a couple of donors had single-time leukapheresis.

Regarding this clone: Its antigen is unidentified.

Nonspecific anti-CD3/anti-CD28 bead stimulation represents the broad CD4+ T cell repertoire. Sorting of responding CD4+ T cells relied on upregulated CD40 ligand together with CD69. The immunoSEQ assay was version 4, run in survey mode. Here immunoSEQ multiplex PCR was the method, and the copy in TCRdb shows in-frame clones only, minus some. The data hold around 47,000 clones, with more than 85% observed a single time. The sequence derives from an adult man with HIV who was CMV-seropositive. The sequences come from CD4+ T cells sorted from PBMCs after 18-hour stimulation, collected from a patient who received antiretroviral therapy.

In nucleotides, the CDR3 is TGTGCCAGCAGCTTATCGGAAGGACAGGGGGATCAGCCCCAGCATTTT. Encoded protein: CASSLSEGQGDQPQHF. V and J are TRBV7-8 and TRBJ1-5; 10 bases are a match to TRBD1. Germline-derived CDR1 and CDR2 are SGHVS and FQNEAQ. Unmatched junction bases numbered 6, after V lost 2 bases and J lost 5 bases. There are 16 residues in the CDR3.